This TCR beta chain was observed in a study of blood T cell repertoires in COVID-19. V gave up 7 bases and J gave up 0 bases, with 15 bases separating them. The CDR3 is made up of 15 amino acids. The germline V gene encodes CDR1 SEHNR and CDR2 FQNEAQ (reference sequence). The protocol was immunoSEQ multiplex PCR, while the TCRdb copy is restricted to in-frame clones and leaves out a portion. The table records about 34,000 clones, around 90% of them present only once. This chain uses TRBV7-9 with TRBJ1-1; perhaps TRBD1 as D (5 bases). This TCR derives from a man at least 80 years old with acute or convalescent COVID-19. The specimen sequenced was peripheral blood. This chain's CDR3 is CASTVSGALNTEAFF. The CDR3 coding sequence is TGTGCCAGCACCGTAAGCGGGGCCCTGAACACTGAAGCTTTCTTT.